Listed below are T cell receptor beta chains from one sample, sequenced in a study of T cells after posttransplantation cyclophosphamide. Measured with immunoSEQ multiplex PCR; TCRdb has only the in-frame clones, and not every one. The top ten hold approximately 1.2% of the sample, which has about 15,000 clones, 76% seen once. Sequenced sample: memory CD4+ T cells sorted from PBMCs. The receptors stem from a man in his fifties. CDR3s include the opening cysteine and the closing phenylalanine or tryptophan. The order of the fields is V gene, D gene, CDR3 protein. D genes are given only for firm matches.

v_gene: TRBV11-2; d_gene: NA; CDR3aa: CASSLLQGIGQPQHF
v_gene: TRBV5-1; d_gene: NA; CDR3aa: CASSLVGGQSSYEQYF
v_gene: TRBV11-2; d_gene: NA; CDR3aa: CASSPLGQGVYIGELFF
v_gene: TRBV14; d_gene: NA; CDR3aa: CASSSTQGSYAFF
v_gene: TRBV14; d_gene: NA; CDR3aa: CASSQDMSATQYF
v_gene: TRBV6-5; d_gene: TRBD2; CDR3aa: CASSWRGGGEQYF
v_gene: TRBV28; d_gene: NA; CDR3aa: CASSYIGGTNEKLFF
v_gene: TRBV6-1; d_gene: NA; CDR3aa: CASSPQGRHQPQHF
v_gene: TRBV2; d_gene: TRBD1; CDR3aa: CASSLRQGTPQHF
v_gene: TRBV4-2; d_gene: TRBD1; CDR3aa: CASSQESGTGQLGYEQYF
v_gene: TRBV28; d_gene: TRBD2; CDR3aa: CASSSSIAGRNYEQYF
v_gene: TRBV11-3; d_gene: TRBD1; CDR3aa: CASSLNQGALTEAFF
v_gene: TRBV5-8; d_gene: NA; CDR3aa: CASSLSGAEAFF
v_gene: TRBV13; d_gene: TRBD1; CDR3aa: CASSFRDREGYTF
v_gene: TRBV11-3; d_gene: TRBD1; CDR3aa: CASSHRGRGTDTQYF
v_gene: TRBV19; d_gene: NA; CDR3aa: CATRGNTEAFF
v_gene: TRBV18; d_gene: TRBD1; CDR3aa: CASSPTPTGGAAFF
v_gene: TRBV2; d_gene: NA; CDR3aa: CASGREEDQPQHF
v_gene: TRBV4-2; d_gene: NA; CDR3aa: CASSPWGGTFDQPQHF
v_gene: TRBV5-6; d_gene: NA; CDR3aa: CASSLGELNTGELFF
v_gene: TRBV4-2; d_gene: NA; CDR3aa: CASSQGSWAGYTF
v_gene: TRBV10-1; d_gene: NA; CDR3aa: CASSGGLPQETQYF
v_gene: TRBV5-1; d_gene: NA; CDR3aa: CASSLQGYISGANVLTF
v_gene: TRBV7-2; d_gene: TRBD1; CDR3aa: CASSLFSGQGVGYTF
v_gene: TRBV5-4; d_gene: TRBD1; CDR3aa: CASSRGTDVVVGYTF
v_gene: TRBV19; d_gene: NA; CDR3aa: CASSIGAGAHSPLHF
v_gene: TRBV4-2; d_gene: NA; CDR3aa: CASSPIQEENTEAFF
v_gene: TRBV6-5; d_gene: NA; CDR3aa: CASSYDITISGNTIYF
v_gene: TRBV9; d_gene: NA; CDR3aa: CASSVGAANTGELFF
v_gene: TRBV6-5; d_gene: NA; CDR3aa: CASSYSRTSTDTQYF
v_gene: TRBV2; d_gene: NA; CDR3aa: CASRRTASETQYF
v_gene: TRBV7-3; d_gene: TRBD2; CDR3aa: CASSRGEGLRDTQYF
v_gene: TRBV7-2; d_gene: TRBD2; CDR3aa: CASSRTSGGNGELFF
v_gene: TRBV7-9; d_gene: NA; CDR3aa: CASSSMGEGEAFF
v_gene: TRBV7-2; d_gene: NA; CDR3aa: CASTPGRSTEAFF
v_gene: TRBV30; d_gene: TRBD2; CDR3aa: CARGLGDKQYF
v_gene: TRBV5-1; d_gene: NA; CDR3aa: CASSSGHTANYGYTF
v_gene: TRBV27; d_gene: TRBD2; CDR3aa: CAALGLAGGEQFF
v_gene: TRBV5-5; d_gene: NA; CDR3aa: CASISGGEKYTF
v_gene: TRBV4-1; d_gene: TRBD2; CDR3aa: CASSQGSLAGGSYEQYF
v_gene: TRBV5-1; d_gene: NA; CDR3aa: CASSLDYRVGQPQHF
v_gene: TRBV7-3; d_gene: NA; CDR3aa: CASSSDRYNEQFF
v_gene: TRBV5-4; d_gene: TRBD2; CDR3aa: CASSQRGRGAGELFF
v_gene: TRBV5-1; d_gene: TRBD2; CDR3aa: CASSTRPSGGAGEQFF
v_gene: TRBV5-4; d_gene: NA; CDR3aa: CASSLRSSGANVLTF
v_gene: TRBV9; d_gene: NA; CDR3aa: CASSVGEANTGELFF
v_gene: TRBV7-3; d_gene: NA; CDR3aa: CASSPLPGNYGYTF
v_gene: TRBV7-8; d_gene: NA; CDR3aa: CASSLVAGSDTQYF
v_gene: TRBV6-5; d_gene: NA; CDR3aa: CASSSLRGASTDTQYF
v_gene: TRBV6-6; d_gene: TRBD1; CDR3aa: CASSPQGEYGYTF
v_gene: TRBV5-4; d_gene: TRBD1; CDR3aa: CASRPQGARTEAFF
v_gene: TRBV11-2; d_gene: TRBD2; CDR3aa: CASSLTFFGTSLGNEQFF
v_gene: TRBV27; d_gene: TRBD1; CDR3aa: CATVKFNRGRPDTQYF
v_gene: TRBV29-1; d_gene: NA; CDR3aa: CSVDRGDWGYTF